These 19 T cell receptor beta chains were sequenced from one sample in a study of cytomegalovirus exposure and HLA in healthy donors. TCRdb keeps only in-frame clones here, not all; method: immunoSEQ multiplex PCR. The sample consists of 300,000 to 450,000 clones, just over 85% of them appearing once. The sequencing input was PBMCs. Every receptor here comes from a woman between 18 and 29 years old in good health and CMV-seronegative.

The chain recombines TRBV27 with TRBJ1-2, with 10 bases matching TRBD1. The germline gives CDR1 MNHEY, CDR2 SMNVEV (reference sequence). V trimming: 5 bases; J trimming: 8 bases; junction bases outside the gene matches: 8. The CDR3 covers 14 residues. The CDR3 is CASSSDRGRGGYTF. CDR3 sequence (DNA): TGTGCCAGCAGTAGCGACAGGGGGCGCGGGGGCTACACCTTC.

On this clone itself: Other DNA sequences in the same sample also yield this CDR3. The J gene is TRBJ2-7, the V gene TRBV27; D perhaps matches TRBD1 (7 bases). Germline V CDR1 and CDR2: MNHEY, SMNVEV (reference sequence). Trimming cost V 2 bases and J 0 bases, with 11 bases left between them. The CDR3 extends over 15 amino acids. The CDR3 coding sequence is TGTGCCAGCAGTTTAAGGGGGGACAGCTCCTACGAGCAGTACTTC. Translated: CASSLRGDSSYEQYF.

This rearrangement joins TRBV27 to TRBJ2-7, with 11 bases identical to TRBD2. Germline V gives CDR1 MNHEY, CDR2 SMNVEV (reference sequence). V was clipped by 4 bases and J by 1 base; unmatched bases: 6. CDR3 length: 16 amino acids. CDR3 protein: CASSSLGLAASYEQYF. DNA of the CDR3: TGTGCCAGCAGTTCCTTGGGACTAGCGGCATCCTACGAGCAGTACTTC.

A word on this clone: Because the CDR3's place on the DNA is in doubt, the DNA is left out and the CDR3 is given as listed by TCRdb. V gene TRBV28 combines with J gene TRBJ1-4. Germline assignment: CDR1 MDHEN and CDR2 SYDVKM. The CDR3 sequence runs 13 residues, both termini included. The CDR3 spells CASSSSPREKLFF.

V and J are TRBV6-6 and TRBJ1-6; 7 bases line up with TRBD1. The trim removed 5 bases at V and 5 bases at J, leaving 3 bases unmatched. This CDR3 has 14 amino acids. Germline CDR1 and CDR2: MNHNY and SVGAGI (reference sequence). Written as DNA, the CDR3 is TGTGCCAGCAGTGAGGGGGCGAATAATTCACCCCTCCACTTT. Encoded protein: CASSEGANNSPLHF.

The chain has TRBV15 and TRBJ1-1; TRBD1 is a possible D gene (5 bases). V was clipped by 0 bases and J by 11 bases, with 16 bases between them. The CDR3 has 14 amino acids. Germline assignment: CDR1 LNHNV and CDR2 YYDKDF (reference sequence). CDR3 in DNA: TGTGCCACCAGCAGAGACCGGGGGTGGGATCGCGCTTTCTTT. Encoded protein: CATSRDRGWDRAFF.

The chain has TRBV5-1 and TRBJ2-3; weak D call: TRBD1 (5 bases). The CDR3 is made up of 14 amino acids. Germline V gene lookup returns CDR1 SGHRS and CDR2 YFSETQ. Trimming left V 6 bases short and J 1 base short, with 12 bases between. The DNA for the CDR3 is TGCGCCAGCACCTATGGCAGGGGCACAGATACGCAGTATTTT. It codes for CASTYGRGTDTQYF.

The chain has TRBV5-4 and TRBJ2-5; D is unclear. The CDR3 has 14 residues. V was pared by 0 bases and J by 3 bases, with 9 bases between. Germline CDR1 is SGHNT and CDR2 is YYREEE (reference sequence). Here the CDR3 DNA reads TGTGCCAGCAGCTTGGGGGCGAGAAAAGAGACCCAGTACTTC. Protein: CASSLGARKETQYF.

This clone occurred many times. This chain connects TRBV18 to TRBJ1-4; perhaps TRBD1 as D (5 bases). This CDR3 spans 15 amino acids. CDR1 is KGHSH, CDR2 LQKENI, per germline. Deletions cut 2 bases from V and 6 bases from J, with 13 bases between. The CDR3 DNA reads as TGTGCCAGCTCACCAGGGGCAGGCCGGGATGAAAAACTGTTTTTT. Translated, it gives CASSPGAGRDEKLFF.

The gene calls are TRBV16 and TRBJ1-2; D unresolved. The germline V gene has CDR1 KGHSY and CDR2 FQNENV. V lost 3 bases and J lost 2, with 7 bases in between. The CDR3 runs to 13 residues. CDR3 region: CASSHGTNYGYTF. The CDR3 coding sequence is TGTGCCAGCAGCCATGGCACGAACTATGGCTACACCTTC.

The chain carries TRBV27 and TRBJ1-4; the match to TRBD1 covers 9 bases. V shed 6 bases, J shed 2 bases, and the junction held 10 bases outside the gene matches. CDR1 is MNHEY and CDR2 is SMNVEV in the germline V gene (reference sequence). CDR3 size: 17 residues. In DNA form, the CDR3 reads TGTGCCAGCAGCCCGGGGACAGGGAGGAGGACTAATGAAAAACTGTTTTTT. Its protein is CASSPGTGRRTNEKLFF. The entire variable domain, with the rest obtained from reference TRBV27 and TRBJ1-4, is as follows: EAQVTQNPRYLITVTGKKLTVTCSQNMNHEYMSWYRQDPGLGLRQIYYSMNVEVTDKGDVPEGYKVSRKEKRNFPLILESPSPNQTSLYFCASSPGTGRRTNEKLFFGSGTQLSVL.

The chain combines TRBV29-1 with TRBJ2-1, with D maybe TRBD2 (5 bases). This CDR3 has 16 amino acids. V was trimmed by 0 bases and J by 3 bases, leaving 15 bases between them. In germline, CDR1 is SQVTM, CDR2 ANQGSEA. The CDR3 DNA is TGCAGCGTTGAAGATCCGAACCGCCGGGGCTACAATGAGCAGTTCTTC. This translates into CSVEDPNRRGYNEQFF.

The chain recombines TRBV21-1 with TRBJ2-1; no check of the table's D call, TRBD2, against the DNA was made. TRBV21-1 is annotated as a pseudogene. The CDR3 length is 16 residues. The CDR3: CASSKVQLNQNNEQFF. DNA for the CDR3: TGTGCCAGCAGCAAAGTCCAACTAAACCAAAACAATGAGCAGTTCTTC.

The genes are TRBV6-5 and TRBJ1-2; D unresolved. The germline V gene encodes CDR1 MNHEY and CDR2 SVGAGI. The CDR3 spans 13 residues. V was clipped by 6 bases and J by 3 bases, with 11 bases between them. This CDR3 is CASRPWRDYGYTF. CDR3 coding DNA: TGTGCCAGCAGGCCGTGGAGGGACTATGGCTACACCTTC.

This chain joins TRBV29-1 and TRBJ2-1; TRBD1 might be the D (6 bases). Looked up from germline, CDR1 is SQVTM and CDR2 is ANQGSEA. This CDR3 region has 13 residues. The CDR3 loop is CRKEGDLCNEQFF. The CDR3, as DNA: TGCAGAAAAGAGGGGGACCTTTGCAATGAGCAGTTCTTC.

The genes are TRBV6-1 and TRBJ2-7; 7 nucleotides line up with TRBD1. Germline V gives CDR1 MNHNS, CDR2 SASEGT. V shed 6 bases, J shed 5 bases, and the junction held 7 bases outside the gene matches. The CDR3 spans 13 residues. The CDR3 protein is CASRTGPPDEQYF. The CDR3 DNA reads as TGTGCCAGCAGGACAGGGCCGCCTGACGAGCAGTACTTC.

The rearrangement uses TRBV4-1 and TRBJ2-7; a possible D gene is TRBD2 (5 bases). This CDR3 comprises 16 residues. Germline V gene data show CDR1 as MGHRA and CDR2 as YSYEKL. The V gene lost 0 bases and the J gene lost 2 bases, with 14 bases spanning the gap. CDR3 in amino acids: CASSQDMRRAAYEQYF. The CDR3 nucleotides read TGCGCCAGCAGCCAAGATATGAGGCGGGCAGCCTACGAGCAGTACTTC.

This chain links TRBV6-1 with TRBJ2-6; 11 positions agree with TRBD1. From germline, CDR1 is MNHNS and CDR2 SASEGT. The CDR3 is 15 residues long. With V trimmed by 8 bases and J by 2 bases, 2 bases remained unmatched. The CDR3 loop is CASGGQGAGANVLTF. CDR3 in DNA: TGTGCCAGCGGGGGACAGGGGGCTGGGGCCAACGTCCTGACTTTC.

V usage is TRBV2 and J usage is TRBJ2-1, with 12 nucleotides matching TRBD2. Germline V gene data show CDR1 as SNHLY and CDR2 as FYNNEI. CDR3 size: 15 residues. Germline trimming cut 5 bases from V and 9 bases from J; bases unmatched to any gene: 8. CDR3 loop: CASSPTSGSWGEQFF. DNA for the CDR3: TGTGCCAGCAGTCCGACTAGCGGGAGTTGGGGTGAGCAGTTCTTC.